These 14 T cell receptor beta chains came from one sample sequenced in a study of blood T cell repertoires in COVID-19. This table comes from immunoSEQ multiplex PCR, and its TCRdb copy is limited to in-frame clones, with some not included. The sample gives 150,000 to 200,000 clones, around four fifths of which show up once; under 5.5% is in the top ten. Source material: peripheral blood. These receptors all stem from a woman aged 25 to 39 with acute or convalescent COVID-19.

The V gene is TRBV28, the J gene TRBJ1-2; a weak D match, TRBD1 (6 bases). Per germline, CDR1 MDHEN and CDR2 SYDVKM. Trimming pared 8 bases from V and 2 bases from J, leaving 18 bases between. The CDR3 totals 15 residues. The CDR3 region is CASARGGARNYGYTF. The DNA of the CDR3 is TGTGCCAGCGCTAGGGGGGGCGCAAGGAACTATGGCTACACCTTC.

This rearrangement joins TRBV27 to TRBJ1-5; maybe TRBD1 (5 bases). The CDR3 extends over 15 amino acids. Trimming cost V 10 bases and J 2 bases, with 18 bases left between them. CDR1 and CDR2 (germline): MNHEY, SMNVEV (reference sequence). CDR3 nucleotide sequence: TGTGCCACCCGGCCCCACCTAGGGGGCAATCAGCCCCAGCATTTT. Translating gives CATRPHLGGNQPQHF.

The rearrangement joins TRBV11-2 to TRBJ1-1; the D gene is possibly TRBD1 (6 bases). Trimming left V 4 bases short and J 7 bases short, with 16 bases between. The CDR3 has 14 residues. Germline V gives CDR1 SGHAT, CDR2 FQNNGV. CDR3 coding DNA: TGTGCCAGCAGCTCACAGGGCAACGGGGTTGAAGCTTTCTTT. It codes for CASSSQGNGVEAFF.

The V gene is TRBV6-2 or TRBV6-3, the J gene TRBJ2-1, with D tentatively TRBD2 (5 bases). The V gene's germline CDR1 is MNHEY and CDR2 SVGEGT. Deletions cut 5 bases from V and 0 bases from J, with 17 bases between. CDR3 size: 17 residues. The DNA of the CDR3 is TGTGCCAGCAGTCCGCGGCCCCGGGGAAGCTCCTACAATGAGCAGTTCTTC. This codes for CASSPRPRGSSYNEQFF.

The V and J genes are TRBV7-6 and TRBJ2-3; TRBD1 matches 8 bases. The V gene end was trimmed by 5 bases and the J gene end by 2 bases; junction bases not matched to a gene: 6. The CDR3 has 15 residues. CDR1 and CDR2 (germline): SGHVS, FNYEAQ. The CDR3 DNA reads TGTGCCAGCAGCCACGGACAGGGCTTCACAGATACGCAGTATTTT. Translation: CASSHGQGFTDTQYF.

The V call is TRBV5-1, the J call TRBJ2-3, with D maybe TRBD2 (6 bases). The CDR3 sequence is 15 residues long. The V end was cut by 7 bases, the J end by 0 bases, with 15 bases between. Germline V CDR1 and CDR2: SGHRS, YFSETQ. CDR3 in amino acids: CASVHRTTSTDTQYF. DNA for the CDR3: TGCGCCAGCGTCCACCGGACTACTAGCACAGATACGCAGTATTTT.

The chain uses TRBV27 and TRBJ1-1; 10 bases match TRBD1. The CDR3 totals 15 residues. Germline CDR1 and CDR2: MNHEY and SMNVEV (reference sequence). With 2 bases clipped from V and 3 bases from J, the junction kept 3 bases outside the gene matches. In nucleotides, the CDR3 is TGTGCCAGCAGTTTACAAGGGACAGGGGACACTGAAGCTTTCTTT. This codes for CASSLQGTGDTEAFF.

The CDR3 loop is CASSSSTGGSFYGYTF. The CDR3 nucleotides are TGTGCCAGCAGCTCCTCGACAGGGGGCTCCTTCTATGGCTACACCTTC. The gene calls are TRBV7-2 and TRBJ1-2, with 10 positions matching TRBD1. Per the germline V gene, CDR1 is SGHTA and CDR2 is FQGNSA. The CDR3 is 16 amino acids. V shed 4 bases, J shed 4 bases, and the junction held 9 bases outside the gene matches.

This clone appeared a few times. The CDR3 is CASSQDWQSGANVLTF. The CDR3 DNA reads as TGCGCCAGCAGCCAAGATTGGCAATCTGGGGCCAACGTCCTGACTTTC. The chain couples TRBV4-3 to TRBJ2-6; D not certain. CDR1 and CDR2 (germline): LGHNA, YSLEER. CDR3 length: 16 amino acids. V was shortened by 0 bases and J by 1 base, with 7 bases between the two germline ends.

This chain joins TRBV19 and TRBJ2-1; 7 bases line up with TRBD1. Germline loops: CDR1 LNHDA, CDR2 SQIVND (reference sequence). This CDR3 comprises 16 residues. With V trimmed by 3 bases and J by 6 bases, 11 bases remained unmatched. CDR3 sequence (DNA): TGTGCCAGTAGTATGTTGGGACAGATTACCGGCAATGAGCAGTTCTTC. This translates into CASSMLGQITGNEQFF.

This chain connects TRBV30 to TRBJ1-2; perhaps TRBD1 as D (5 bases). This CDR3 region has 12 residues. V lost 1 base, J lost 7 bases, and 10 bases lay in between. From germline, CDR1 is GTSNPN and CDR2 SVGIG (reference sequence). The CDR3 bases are TGTGCCTGGAGTGAGGGGTTGGGTGGCTACACCTTC. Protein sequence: CAWSEGLGGYTF.

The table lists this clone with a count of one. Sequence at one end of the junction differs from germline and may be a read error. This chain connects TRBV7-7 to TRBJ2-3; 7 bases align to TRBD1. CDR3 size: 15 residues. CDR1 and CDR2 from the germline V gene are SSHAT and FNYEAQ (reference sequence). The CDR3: CASSLTDRATDTQYF. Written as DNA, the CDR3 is TGTGCTAGCAGCTTAACTGACAGGGCAACAGATACGCAGTATTTT.

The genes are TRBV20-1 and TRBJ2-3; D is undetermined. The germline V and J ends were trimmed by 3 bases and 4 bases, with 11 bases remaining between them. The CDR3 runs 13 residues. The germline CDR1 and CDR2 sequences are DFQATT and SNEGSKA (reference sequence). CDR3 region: CSASAPLADTQYF. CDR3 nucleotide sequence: TGCAGTGCTAGTGCCCCGCTAGCAGATACGCAGTATTTT.

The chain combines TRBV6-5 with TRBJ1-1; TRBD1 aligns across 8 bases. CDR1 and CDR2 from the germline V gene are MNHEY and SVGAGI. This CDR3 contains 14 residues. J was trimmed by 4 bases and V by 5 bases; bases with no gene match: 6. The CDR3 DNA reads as TGTGCCAGCAGTAAAACAGGGGGTGGCACTGAAGCTTTCTTT. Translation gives CASSKTGGGTEAFF.